Reported below is one TCR beta chain. TCRdb's copy holds only in-frame clones and misses some; the assay was immunoSEQ multiplex PCR. The table lists 40,000 to 50,000 clones, around nine tenths of them singletons. The V gene's germline CDR1 is SEHNR and CDR2 FQNEAQ (reference sequence). This CDR3 spans 14 amino acids. V was pared by 3 bases and J by 6 bases, with 3 bases of the junction left unmatched. This sample was included in a study of OX40 agonist ivuxolimab in advanced cancers. This chain joins TRBV7-9 and TRBJ2-1, with TRBD2 matching over 9 bases. Sequencing was performed on CD4+ or CD8+ T cells sorted from blood, taken in a trial of the OX40 agonist ivuxolimab. This clonotype originated in an adult with an advanced solid tumor such as melanoma, head and neck, liver or kidney cancer. The CDR3 protein is CASSFWTSANEQFF. The DNA of the CDR3 is TGTGCCAGCAGCTTCTGGACTAGCGCCAATGAGCAGTTCTTC.